This TCR beta chain came from a study of shared clonotypes between healthy human individuals. Donors, healthy HIV-negative adults, lacked recent acute infections or vaccinations. The CDR3 extends over 15 amino acids. Germline-derived CDR1 and CDR2 are SGHVS and FQNEAQ. V was clipped by 4 bases and J by 7 bases, with 19 bases between them. Clones were sequenced by immunoSEQ multiplex PCR, and TCRdb holds only the in-frame ones, with some missing. The sample has 1.6 million or so clones, approximately 98.5% seen once. The receptor comes from a man aged 25-45 years in good health. Material: naive CD4+ T cells sorted from blood. Subset described: CD45RA+ positively selected. V usage is TRBV7-8 and J usage is TRBJ1-2; D unresolved. The CDR3 nucleotides read TGTGCCAGCAGCTCCCGAAGGGCAGGCGGCTCTGGCTACACCTTC. Translated: CASSSRRAGGSGYTF.